This T cell receptor beta chain was documented in a study of early T cells in non-severe SARS-CoV-2 infection. Study background: Sequencing was performed on bulk RNA from unsorted whole blood, leaving chains unpaired. Broader study findings: Sequences matched to VDJdb favored anti-spike CD8 responses, while private and CD4 specificities were missed.

The TCR library protocol attached unique molecular identifiers to the individual cDNA molecules. TCRdb re-called the 5' RACE reads through MiXCR, storing one row per CDR3 protein. The sample holds tens of thousands of distinct CDR3 sequences, over 10% seen once. Notes on this clonotype: Its antigen is still unknown.

The CDR3 runs 13 residues. Trimming shortened V by 6 bases and J by 1 base, and 10 bases separated the two germline ends. Germline CDR1 and CDR2: SGHRS and YFSETQ. The clonotype comes from an adult who was a healthcare worker with PCR-confirmed SARS-CoV-2 infection or an uninfected control (not recorded which). The chain links TRBV5-1 to TRBJ1-2; D ambiguous. Sequenced material: whole blood. CDR3 loop: CASTHGGNYGYTF. In DNA form, the CDR3 reads TGCGCCAGCACCCACGGCGGTAACTATGGCTACACCTTC.